What follows are 25 T cell receptor beta chains derived from one specimen sequenced in a study of blood T cell repertoires in COVID-19. The table came from immunoSEQ multiplex PCR; TCRdb's copy has only in-frame clones and leaves some out. Here the sample spans some 220,000 clones, approximately 85% being singletons. The sample was peripheral blood. These receptors all stem from a man over 45 who had recovered from COVID-19.

This chain links TRBV5-4 with TRBJ2-1; the D gene is possibly TRBD1 (6 bases). Per germline, CDR1 SGHNT and CDR2 YYREEE (reference sequence). The CDR3 is 15 amino acids. V gave up 4 bases and J gave up 6 bases, with 17 bases separating them. This CDR3 reads CASSPGGGRSNEQFF. DNA of the CDR3: TGTGCCAGCAGCCCCGGTGGGGGCCGGTCCAATGAGCAGTTCTTC.

The rearrangement uses TRBV5-8 and TRBJ2-1, with 9 bases that match TRBD2. Trimming took 4 bases from V and 0 from J; bases not matched to a gene: 8. This CDR3 spans 17 amino acids. Germline V CDR1 and CDR2: SGHTS, YDEGEE. CDR3 amino acids: CASSVAKTSGSYNEQFF. CDR3 sequence (DNA): TGTGCCAGCAGCGTGGCCAAGACTAGCGGCTCCTACAATGAGCAGTTCTTC.

The CDR3 spells CAWSQTGGAYVVGEQFF. The CDR3 DNA is TGTGCCTGGAGTCAAACGGGGGGCGCATACGTGGTGGGTGAGCAGTTCTTC. The rearrangement joins TRBV30 to TRBJ2-1, with a tentative D call TRBD2 (7 bases). The length of the CDR3 is 17 residues. Trimming left V 2 bases short and J 9 bases short, with 26 bases between. Germline CDR1 and CDR2: GTSNPN and SVGIG (reference sequence).

The chain uses TRBV30 and TRBJ2-5; 10 nucleotides line up with TRBD1. The germline gives CDR1 GTSNPN, CDR2 SVGIG (reference sequence). This CDR3 is built from 15 residues. With 1 base clipped from V and 2 bases from J, the junction kept 4 bases outside the gene matches. In nucleotides, the CDR3 is TGTGCCTGGAGTGAGGGACAGGGGATTCAAGAGACCCAGTACTTC. It is translated as CAWSEGQGIQETQYF. The whole variable domain, filled in from reference TRBV30 and TRBJ2-5, reads SQTIHQWPATLVQPVGSPLSLECTVEGTSNPNLYWYRQAAGRGLQLLFYSVGIGQISSEVPQNLSASRPQDRQFILSSKKLLLSDSGFYLCAWSEGQGIQETQYFGPGTRLLVL.

The chain joins TRBV30 to TRBJ1-3, with 10 bases aligning to TRBD1. The CDR3 sequence is 17 residues long. The V gene end was trimmed by 0 bases and the J gene end by 4 bases; junction bases not matched to a gene: 9. The germline CDR1 and CDR2 sequences are GTSNPN and SVGIG (reference sequence). CDR3 sequence reads: CAWSVLFGTGEGNTIYF. The CDR3 DNA is TGTGCCTGGAGTGTCCTCTTCGGGACAGGGGAAGGAAACACCATATATTTT.

CDR3 sequence reads: CASSQPGTSYYEQYF. CDR3 coding DNA: TGTGCCAGCAGCCAACCAGGCACTAGCTACTACGAGCAGTACTTC. This sequence joins TRBV4-2 and TRBJ2-7, with D possibly being TRBD2 (6 bases). V dropped 2 bases and J dropped 3 bases, with 14 bases sitting between them. CDR3 length: 15 residues. The germline V gene encodes CDR1 LGHNA and CDR2 YNFKEQ.

Comments on this clone: Other DNA sequences in this specimen translate into the identical CDR3. V usage is TRBV28 and J usage is TRBJ2-6, with 8 bases fitting TRBD1. Looked up from germline, CDR1 is MDHEN and CDR2 is SYDVKM. Losses at the gene ends were 4 bases for V and 3 bases for J; bases not matched to a gene: 2. The length of the CDR3 is 15 residues. As DNA, the CDR3 is TGTGCCAGCAGTTCGACAGGGGTTGGGGCCAACGTCCTGACTTTC. It translates to CASSSTGVGANVLTF.

V and J are TRBV19 and TRBJ2-1; the match to TRBD2 covers 11 bases. Germline V gene lookup returns CDR1 LNHDA and CDR2 SQIVND (reference sequence). The CDR3 runs to 18 residues. V lost 2 bases to trimming and J lost 3 bases; unmatched junction nucleotides: 9. Written as DNA, the CDR3 is TGTGCCAGTAGTATATCTTCTCTAGCGGGAGGATACTACAATGAGCAGTTCTTC. It encodes CASSISSLAGGYYNEQFF.

This sequence joins TRBV27 and TRBJ2-3, with 7 bases aligning to TRBD2. The CDR3 contains 16 residues. With 8 bases clipped from V and 2 bases from J, the junction kept 13 bases outside the gene matches. The germline V gene has CDR1 MNHEY and CDR2 SMNVEV (reference sequence). CDR3 sequence: CASLAGASLYTDTQYF. The CDR3 coding sequence is TGTGCCAGCCTTGCGGGAGCCTCCTTATACACAGATACGCAGTATTTT.

J is TRBJ1-4 and V is TRBV7-9; D ambiguous. V shed 0 bases and J shed 5 bases, with 10 bases lying between them. This CDR3 is 15 amino acids long. The germline V gene has CDR1 SEHNR and CDR2 FQNEAQ (reference sequence). CDR3 DNA sequence: TGTGCCAGCAGCTTAGCTCAACAACACAATGAAAAACTGTTTTTT. It is translated as CASSLAQQHNEKLFF.

V usage is TRBV6-5 and J usage is TRBJ1-2; possibly TRBD1 for D (5 bases). CDR3 size: 13 residues. The V gene's germline CDR1 is MNHEY and CDR2 SVGAGI. V gave up 4 bases and J gave up 1 base, with 7 bases separating them. CDR3 sequence (DNA): TGTGCCAGCAGTTCAGGGATTAACTATGGCTACACCTTC. Translating it yields CASSSGINYGYTF.

The chain uses TRBV15 and TRBJ1-3, with a possible D match to TRBD1 (5 bases). Germline V gene sequence: CDR1 LNHNV, CDR2 YYDKDF (reference sequence). The CDR3 spans 16 residues. Trimming removed 5 bases at V and 3 bases at J, with 17 bases between. The CDR3 reads CATSGGVGVGGNTIYF. The DNA for the CDR3 is TGTGCCACCAGCGGAGGGGTAGGGGTGGGTGGAAACACCATATATTTT.

This chain joins TRBV6-5 and TRBJ2-6; D not certain. Germline CDR1 and CDR2: MNHEY and SVGAGI. Trimming pared 6 bases from V and 0 bases from J, leaving 9 bases between. This CDR3 has 15 amino acids. CDR3 DNA: TGTGCCAGCAGCGTAACATCCTCTGGGGCCAACGTCCTGACTTTC. Translated: CASSVTSSGANVLTF.

The rearrangement links TRBV28 to TRBJ2-7, with 9 bases identical to TRBD1. J gave up 3 bases and V 6 bases, and 3 bases lay outside the gene matches. The CDR3 is 13 amino acids. Germline CDR1 and CDR2: MDHEN and SYDVKM. The CDR3, as DNA: TGTGCCAGCAGCTCGGGACAGGGCTACGAGCAGTACTTC. This codes for CASSSGQGYEQYF.

The rearrangement links TRBV5-1 to TRBJ2-5; 11 bases fit TRBD2. CDR1 and CDR2 from the germline V gene are SGHRS and YFSETQ. J lost 4 bases, V lost 0 bases, and 8 bases had no gene match. CDR3 size: 17 residues. CDR3 nucleotide sequence: TGCGCCAGCAGCTTGGGTAGCGGGAGGGCCGCGAGAGAGACCCAGTACTTC. Its protein is CASSLGSGRAARETQYF.

Details on this clone: At the DNA level, this CDR3 is encoded by other sequences in the same sample as well. The rearrangement uses TRBV6-5 and TRBJ2-1, with TRBD1 matching over 7 bases. The CDR3 has 15 residues. The germline CDR1 and CDR2 sequences are MNHEY and SVGAGI. The ends lost 2 bases at V and 7 bases at J; junction bases unmatched: 8. As DNA, the CDR3 is TGTGCCAGCAGTTACAGCCGGGACAGAACGAATGAGCAGTTCTTC. Protein product: CASSYSRDRTNEQFF.

This clone was counted a single time. The genes are TRBV5-1 and TRBJ2-3; 7 bases align to TRBD2. CDR1 is SGHRS and CDR2 is YFSETQ in the germline V gene. The CDR3 totals 16 residues. Trimming removed 0 bases from V and 4 bases from J; junction bases left unmatched: 8. CDR3 residues: CASSLGLAVASDTQYF. CDR3 DNA: TGCGCCAGCAGCTTGGGGCTAGCGGTAGCCTCAGATACGCAGTATTTT.

This chain joins TRBV28 and TRBJ1-6, with D possibly being TRBD1 (6 bases). CDR3 size: 15 residues. V was trimmed by 7 bases and J by 4 bases, leaving 14 bases between them. CDR1 is MDHEN, CDR2 SYDVKM, per germline. The CDR3 sequence is CASTLGGPYNSPLHF. CDR3 bases: TGTGCCAGCACCCTAGGGGGTCCATATAATTCACCCCTCCACTTT.

This clone was observed once. The rearrangement uses TRBV25-1 and TRBJ2-5; 14 bases agree with TRBD2. The CDR3 runs to 16 residues. Unmatched junction bases numbered 2, after V lost 5 bases and J lost 0 bases. In germline, CDR1 is MGHDK, CDR2 SYGVNS. The CDR3 reads CASSRLAGGNQETQYF. The CDR3, as DNA: TGTGCCAGCAGTCGACTAGCGGGAGGGAACCAAGAGACCCAGTACTTC.

Only one count was recorded for this clone. The CDR3 nucleotides are TGTGCCAGTAGTAGTACACAGGGGAAATTGCACGGGGAGCTGTTTTTT. It is translated as CASSSTQGKLHGELFF. The chain uses TRBV19 and TRBJ2-2, with 7 bases fitting TRBD1. The CDR3 is 16 residues long. Germline V gene lookup returns CDR1 LNHDA and CDR2 SQIVND (reference sequence). J was trimmed by 7 bases and V by 4 bases; bases with no gene match: 12.

The rearrangement uses TRBV28 and TRBJ2-5; weak D call: TRBD1 (6 bases). The V end was cut by 1 base, the J end by 6 bases, with 15 bases between. The CDR3 totals 15 residues. Per germline, CDR1 MDHEN and CDR2 SYDVKM. This CDR3 is CASSLYPGALKTQYF. The CDR3 region has the DNA TGTGCCAGCAGTTTATATCCAGGGGCCTTAAAGACCCAGTACTTC.

V is TRBV11-2 and J is TRBJ1-1; TRBD1 is a possible D gene (5 bases). The CDR3 consists of 13 residues. Germline CDR1 is SGHAT and CDR2 is FQNNGV. V was clipped by 5 bases and J by 6 bases, with 13 bases between them. CDR3 DNA: TGTGCCAGCAGCCCTCTTGGGGGGGCTGAAGCTTTCTTT. As protein: CASSPLGGAEAFF.

CDR3 residues: CASTFTGFAGELFF. The CDR3 DNA sequence: TGTGCCAGCACTTTCACAGGGTTCGCCGGGGAGCTGTTTTTT. This chain links TRBV27 with TRBJ2-2; TRBD1 might be the D (6 bases). The CDR3 extends over 14 amino acids. Trimming removed 7 bases from V and 6 bases from J, with 15 bases in between. Germline V gene sequence: CDR1 MNHEY, CDR2 SMNVEV (reference sequence).

V usage is TRBV7-9 and J usage is TRBJ2-7; 13 bases line up with TRBD2. V shed 5 bases and J 6 bases; nucleotides not matched to a gene: 10. Per germline, CDR1 SEHNR and CDR2 FQNEAQ (reference sequence). The CDR3 length is 16 residues. CDR3 in DNA: TGTGCCAGCAGCCCAAGGGGGACTAGCGGGACTTCCGAGCAGTACTTC. This codes for CASSPRGTSGTSEQYF.

This chain connects TRBV3-1 (or the pseudogene TRBV3-2) to TRBJ2-1, with TRBD2 matching 11 bases. CDR1 LGHDT and CDR2 YNNKEL come from the germline V gene (reference sequence). This CDR3 contains 16 residues. After removal of 0 bases from V and 9 bases from J, the junction contained 7 bases not matched to a gene. DNA of the CDR3: TGTGCCAGCAGCCAAGATGGTGGTAGCGGGAGGGGTGAGCAGTTCTTC. It specifies CASSQDGGSGRGEQFF.